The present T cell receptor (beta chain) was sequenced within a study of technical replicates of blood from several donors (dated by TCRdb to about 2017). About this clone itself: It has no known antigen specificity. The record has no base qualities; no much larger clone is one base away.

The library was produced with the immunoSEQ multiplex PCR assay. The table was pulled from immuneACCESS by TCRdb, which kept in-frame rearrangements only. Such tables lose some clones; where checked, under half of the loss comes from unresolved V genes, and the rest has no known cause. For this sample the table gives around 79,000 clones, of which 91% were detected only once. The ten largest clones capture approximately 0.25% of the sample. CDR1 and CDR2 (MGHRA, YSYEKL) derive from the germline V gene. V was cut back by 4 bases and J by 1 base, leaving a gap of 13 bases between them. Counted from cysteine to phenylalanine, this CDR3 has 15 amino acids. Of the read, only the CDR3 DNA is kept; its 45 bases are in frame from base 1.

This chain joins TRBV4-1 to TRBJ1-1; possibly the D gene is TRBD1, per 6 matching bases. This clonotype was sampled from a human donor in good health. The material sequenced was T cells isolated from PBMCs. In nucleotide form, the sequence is TGCGCCAGCAGCCCATGGGACACCGCGAACACTGAAGCTTTCTTT. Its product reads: CASSPWDTANTEAFF.